The rows below give T cell receptor beta chains drawn from one sample of a study of radiation and T cells in renal cell carcinoma. TCRdb keeps only in-frame clones here, not all; method: immunoSEQ multiplex PCR. This sample has roughly 150,000 clones, with roughly nine tenths found just once. This sample comprised blood, obtained from a patient whose treatment included radiotherapy and nephrectomy. The receptors originated from a woman aged 70 to 79 with renal cell carcinoma. Each CDR3 is given without its conserved first and last residue. D genes are given only for firm matches.

>TRBV2|.
ASSGGGRLSYEQY
>TRBV30|TRBD1
AWTTGTDTQY
>TRBV19|TRBD1
ASSTLQGIQH
>TRBV27|TRBD1
ASGRGQGNTEAF
>TRBV7-9|.
ASSGNNQETQY
>TRBV6-5|.
AARGAPSQPQH
>TRBV10-3|.
AISRQENSPLH
>TRBV2|.
ASTGFSGLQETQY
>TRBV29-1|.
SAGVGMGEKLF
>TRBV18|.
ASSPPGVQTQY
>TRBV15|TRBD1
ATSVHRGTATEAF
>TRBV7-2|.
ASSLSGTGELF
>TRBV4-2|.
ASSRKPGDGYGYT
>TRBV27|.
ASSPRDSTRTQY
>TRBV6-6|.
ASSYPSGPNSPLH
>TRBV7-9|TRBD1
ASSLGDRATGELF
>TRBV5-1|TRBD1
ASSLVGTGDTGELF
>TRBV6-5|.
ASSYSTPSYGYT
>TRBV5-3|.
ASSLGVATEAF
>TRBV2|.
ASSEDYGYT
>TRBV5-1|TRBD2
ASSLGAGVTDTQY
>TRBV7-9|.
ASSTPGTTGEQY
>TRBV5-6|.
ASSLVGQGLSYGYT
>TRBV7-6|TRBD1
ASSPTRGGLNTEAF
>TRBV6-1|.
AISESDPGMNSPLH
>TRBV9|.
ASSVAGDNNSPLH
>TRBV19|.
ASSPRPGDGANVLT
>TRBV28|TRBD2
ASSLGTRSYEQY
>TRBV28|.
ASSSNRDNYGYT
>TRBV29-1|.
SVGGYTEAF
>TRBV30|.
AWSVGGANQPQH
>TRBV21-1|.
ASSNEGMNTEAF
>TRBV29-1|TRBD2
SVERAGEWNEQF
>TRBV27|.
ASSSGLDYGYT
>TRBV7-9|.
ASSLFPDTQY
>TRBV18|.
ASSPPGAGEKLF
>TRBV4-1|.
ASSPGISTDTQY
>TRBV9|.
ASSIDSRAADTQY
>TRBV19|.
ASSIDLGILSGANVLT
>TRBV5-1|TRBD2
ASSLVSGGPEETQY
>TRBV6-1|.
ASRDISSNQPQH